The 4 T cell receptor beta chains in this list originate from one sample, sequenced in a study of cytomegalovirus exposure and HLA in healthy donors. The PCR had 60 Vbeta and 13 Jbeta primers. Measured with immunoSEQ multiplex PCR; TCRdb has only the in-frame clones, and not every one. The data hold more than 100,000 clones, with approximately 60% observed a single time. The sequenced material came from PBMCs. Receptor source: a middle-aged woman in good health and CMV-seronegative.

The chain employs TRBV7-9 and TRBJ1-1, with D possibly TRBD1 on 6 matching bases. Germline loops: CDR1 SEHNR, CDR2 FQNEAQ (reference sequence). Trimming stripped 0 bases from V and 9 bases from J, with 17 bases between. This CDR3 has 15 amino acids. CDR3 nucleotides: TGTGCCAGCAGCTTAGCGTTAAGGGGGGGAACTAAAGCTTTCTTT. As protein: CASSLALRGGTKAFF. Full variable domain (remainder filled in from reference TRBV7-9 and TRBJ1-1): DTGVSQNPRHKITKRGQNVTFRCDPISEHNRLYWYRQTLGQGPEFLTYFQNEAQLEKSRLLSDRFSAERPKGSFSTLEIQRTEQGDSAMYLCASSLALRGGTKAFFGQGTRLTVV.

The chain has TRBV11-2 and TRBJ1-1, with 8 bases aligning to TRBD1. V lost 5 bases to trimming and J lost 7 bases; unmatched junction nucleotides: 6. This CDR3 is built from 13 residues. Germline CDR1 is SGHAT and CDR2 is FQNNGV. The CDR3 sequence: CASSATDRGEAFF. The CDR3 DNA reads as TGTGCCAGCAGCGCGACAGACAGGGGTGAAGCTTTCTTT.

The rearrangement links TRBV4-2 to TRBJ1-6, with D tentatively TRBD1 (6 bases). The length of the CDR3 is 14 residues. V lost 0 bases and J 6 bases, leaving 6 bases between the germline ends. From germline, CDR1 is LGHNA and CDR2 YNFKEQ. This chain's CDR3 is CASSQEGGNSPLHF. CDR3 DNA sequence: TGTGCCAGCAGCCAAGAAGGGGGTAATTCACCCCTCCACTTT.

CDR3 loop: CATSRAQGIGELFF. As DNA, the CDR3 is TGTGCCACCAGCAGAGCTCAGGGGATCGGGGAGCTGTTTTTT. The chain recombines TRBV15 with TRBJ2-2; tentatively, D is TRBD1 (6 bases). Trimming left V 1 base short and J 7 bases short, with 10 bases between. The CDR3 totals 14 residues. Germline assignment: CDR1 LNHNV and CDR2 YYDKDF (reference sequence).